These 4 T cell receptor beta chains were sequenced from one sample in a study of technical replicates of blood from a handful of donors. The method was immunoSEQ multiplex PCR; TCRdb's version includes in-frame clones alone and lacks a portion of them. The sample yields fewer than 85,000 clones, approximately 92% seen once. Specimen: T cells isolated from PBMCs. The receptor set was obtained from a human donor in good health.

The gene calls are TRBV7-9 and TRBJ2-3, with a possible D match to TRBD1 (5 bases). The CDR3 runs to 15 residues. CDR1 SEHNR and CDR2 FQNEAQ come from the germline V gene (reference sequence). V was pared by 1 base and J by 6 bases, with 14 bases between. CDR3 in amino acids: CASSLGTTPLDTQYF. The CDR3 DNA reads as TGTGCCAGCAGCTTAGGGACAACCCCCCTCGATACGCAGTATTTT.

The V gene is TRBV4-1, the J gene TRBJ2-1, with D possibly TRBD2 on 6 matching bases. Germline loops: CDR1 MGHRA, CDR2 YSYEKL. V was clipped by 6 bases and J by 9 bases, with 18 bases between them. The CDR3 runs to 14 residues. CDR3 sequence reads: CASRLHGGPSEQFF. In nucleotides, the CDR3 is TGCGCCAGCAGATTACATGGAGGGCCCAGTGAGCAGTTCTTC.

This rearrangement joins TRBV7-2 to TRBJ2-2; 7 positions match TRBD2. Germline CDR1 and CDR2: SGHTA and FQGNSA. The CDR3 has 14 residues. V shed 2 bases, J shed 6 bases, and the junction held 3 bases outside the gene matches. The CDR3, as DNA: TGTGCCAGCAGCTTAATCGCGGGAGCCGGGGAGCTGTTTTTT. Its protein is CASSLIAGAGELFF. Supplemented by reference TRBV7-2 and TRBJ2-2, the full variable domain reads GAGVSQSPSNKVTEKGKDVELRCDPISGHTALYWYRQSLGQGLEFLIYFQGNSAPDKSGLPSDRFSAERTGGSVSTLTIQRTQQEDSAVYLCASSLIAGAGELFFGEGSRLTVL.

V is TRBV19 and J is TRBJ2-1; 11 nucleotides align to TRBD2. V lost 2 bases and J lost 9; bases outside the gene matches: 6. Germline CDR1 LNHDA, CDR2 SQIVND (reference sequence). The CDR3 is 15 amino acids. CDR3 DNA sequence: TGTGCCAGTAGTATACAGGCTAGCGGGAGGTTTGAGCAGTTCTTC. Encoded protein: CASSIQASGRFEQFF.